Below are 25 T cell receptor beta chains sequenced from a single sample in a study of cytomegalovirus exposure and HLA in healthy donors. The study ran its PCR with 60 Vbeta and 13 Jbeta primers. The method was immunoSEQ multiplex PCR; TCRdb's version includes in-frame clones alone and lacks a portion of them. Here the sample spans about 61,000 clones, around 90% being singletons. The sequencing sample was made of PBMCs. The origin of the receptors is a man younger than 40 in good health and CMV-seropositive.

The rearrangement joins TRBV6-6 to TRBJ2-1; D remains ambiguous. The CDR3 loop spans 14 amino acids. The V gene lost 8 bases and the J gene lost 7 bases, with 18 bases spanning the gap. CDR1 is MNHNY, CDR2 SVGAGI, per germline (reference sequence). The CDR3 spells CASRLGLGGNEQFF. The CDR3 DNA follows: TGTGCCAGCCGCTTGGGCTTGGGTGGGAATGAGCAGTTCTTC.

The chain links TRBV15 to TRBJ1-3; the match to TRBD1 covers 7 bases. J gave up 2 bases and V 1 base, and 2 bases lay outside the gene matches. The CDR3 is 15 residues long. Germline CDR1 is LNHNV and CDR2 is YYDKDF (reference sequence). CDR3 bases: TGTGCCACCAGCAGAGGAGGGACAGCTGGAAACACCATATATTTT. This translates into CATSRGGTAGNTIYF.

The V call is TRBV2, the J call TRBJ1-4; no reliable D call. Trimming removed 3 bases from V and 5 bases from J, with 19 bases in between. There are 17 residues in the CDR3. Per germline, CDR1 SNHLY and CDR2 FYNNEI. Here the CDR3 reads CASSDRRSPLENEKLFF. In DNA form, the CDR3 reads TGTGCCAGCAGTGACCGACGGAGCCCTCTCGAAAATGAAAAACTGTTTTTT.

This chain uses TRBV28 with TRBJ1-1; tentative D call: TRBD1 (6 bases). Trimming took 2 bases from V and 4 from J, leaving 11 bases between them. This CDR3 is 14 amino acids long. The germline V gene encodes CDR1 MDHEN and CDR2 SYDVKM. The CDR3 sequence is CASSLGGVGTEAFF. The CDR3 DNA is TGTGCCAGCAGTTTAGGGGGCGTCGGCACTGAAGCTTTCTTT.

This clone showed up just once. The gene calls are TRBV14 and TRBJ2-7; TRBD1 is a possible D gene (5 bases). CDR3 size: 15 residues. The germline V gene encodes CDR1 SGHDN and CDR2 FVKESK. The ends were cut back, 2 bases at V and 6 bases at J, with 17 bases in the middle. CDR3: CASSQRSGASCEQYF. CDR3 in DNA: TGTGCCAGCAGCCAAAGGTCTGGGGCATCGTGCGAGCAGTACTTC.

This chain uses TRBV7-6 with TRBJ2-7; D unresolved. The V gene's germline CDR1 is SGHVS and CDR2 FNYEAQ. The V and J ends lost 5 bases and 0 bases respectively, with 11 bases between them. This CDR3 region has 14 residues. Here the CDR3 DNA reads TGTGCCAGCAGCGTGGGCCCTGGCTCCTACGAGCAGTACTTC. This encodes CASSVGPGSYEQYF.

This clone was found a few times. The chain recombines TRBV6-1 with TRBJ1-1; D is possibly TRBD1 (5 bases). The CDR3 has 15 amino acids. Germline CDR1 MNHNS, CDR2 SASEGT. Trimming stripped 2 bases from V and 4 bases from J, with 14 bases between. For the CDR3, the DNA is TGTGCCAGCAGTGAATGGAGGGAGGGGTCCACTGAAGCTTTCTTT. Encoded protein: CASSEWREGSTEAFF.

The rearrangement uses TRBV4-1 and TRBJ2-2; D is uncertain. The CDR3 totals 16 residues. The germline gives CDR1 MGHRA, CDR2 YSYEKL. Deletions cut 1 base from V and 1 base from J, with 10 bases between. CDR3 nucleotide sequence: TGCGCCAGCAGCCAAGCTCGTTCTTGGAACACCGGGGAGCTGTTTTTT. Translation gives CASSQARSWNTGELFF.

This chain joins TRBV12-5 and TRBJ2-3; D gene unclear. The CDR3 is made up of 15 amino acids. Germline V gene data show CDR1 as LGHNT and CDR2 as FRNRAP. Trimming removed 2 bases at V and 2 bases at J, with 11 bases between. The chain's CDR3 is CASGLRAYDTDTQYF. The CDR3 nucleotides are TGTGCTAGTGGTTTGCGAGCCTACGACACAGATACGCAGTATTTT.

The chain couples TRBV10-2 to TRBJ1-2; D not certain. Trimming cost V 2 bases and J 8 bases, with 12 bases left between them. Germline V CDR1 and CDR2: WSHSY, SAAADI. The CDR3 has 13 amino acids. This CDR3 reads CASSEPILAGYTF. The CDR3 coding sequence is TGCGCCAGCAGTGAGCCAATTTTGGCCGGCTACACCTTC.

The chain combines TRBV18 with TRBJ2-7; 14 bases align to TRBD2. The germline CDR1 and CDR2 sequences are KGHSH and LQKENI. The CDR3 consists of 15 residues. With V trimmed by 6 bases and J by 4 bases, 5 bases remained unmatched. CDR3 nucleotide sequence: TGTGCCAGCTCCCCAGGGACTAGCGGGAGTTACGAGCAGTACTTC. This sequence encodes CASSPGTSGSYEQYF.

This clone is a singleton in its sample. The chain links TRBV7-2 to TRBJ2-2; D not certain. CDR1 and CDR2 (germline): SGHTA, FQGNSA. The CDR3 loop spans 14 amino acids. V lost 3 bases and J lost 0, with 5 bases in between. The CDR3: CASSFMSNTGELFF. The CDR3 coding sequence is TGTGCCAGCAGCTTTATGTCGAACACCGGGGAGCTGTTTTTT.

This sequence joins TRBV7-9 and TRBJ2-1; D remains unclear. Germline V CDR1 and CDR2: SEHNR, FQNEAQ (reference sequence). Trimming stripped 2 bases from V and 9 bases from J, with 5 bases between. The CDR3 has 11 residues. CDR3 nucleotides: TGTGCCAGCAGCTTAAATAGTGAGCAGTTCTTC. Protein: CASSLNSEQFF.

The rearrangement joins TRBV5-8 to TRBJ2-3; 8 bases align to TRBD2. J gave up 0 bases and V 5 bases, and 5 bases lay outside the gene matches. CDR1 is SGHTS and CDR2 is YDEGEE in the germline V gene. This CDR3 spans 15 amino acids. In DNA, the CDR3 is TGTGCCAGCAGTAGCGGGACTATTAGCACAGATACGCAGTATTTT. It is translated as CASSSGTISTDTQYF.

The rearrangement links TRBV6-5 to TRBJ2-3; 7 bases are shared with TRBD2. This CDR3 spans 14 amino acids. Germline V gives CDR1 MNHEY, CDR2 SVGAGI. V was clipped by 3 bases and J by 0 bases; unmatched bases: 0. The CDR3 DNA is TGTGCCAGCAGTTATAGCGGGAGCACAGATACGCAGTATTTT. Its translation: CASSYSGSTDTQYF.

This chain connects TRBV6-6 to TRBJ2-5; 9 bases fit TRBD1. The J call is in doubt because the DNA end fits TRBJ2-7 better. Germline lookup yields CDR1 MNHNY and CDR2 SVGAGI (reference sequence). There are 14 residues in the CDR3. Here the CDR3 DNA reads TGTGCCAGCAACCGAGGACAGGGGATGGACGAGCAGTACTTC. This codes for CASNRGQGMDEQYF.

This chain joins TRBV21-1 and TRBJ1-3. TRBV21-1 is flagged as a pseudogene. This CDR3 is 15 amino acids long. CDR3 nucleotides: TGTGCCAGCAGCAAAGAAAAAGGGAGAGGAAACACCATATATTTT. This encodes CASSKEKGRGNTIYF.

The chain recombines TRBV11-2 with TRBJ1-4; D is unclear. The CDR3 has 13 residues. The V gene lost 1 base and the J gene lost 10 bases, with 10 bases spanning the gap. Looked up from germline, CDR1 is SGHAT and CDR2 is FQNNGV. The CDR3 nucleotides read TGTGCCAGCAGCTTAGTCGGGGTAGGAAAACTGTTTTTT. Its protein is CASSLVGVGKLFF.

The rearrangement uses TRBV6-5 and TRBJ1-4; TRBD1 matches at 9 bases. In germline, CDR1 is MNHEY, CDR2 SVGAGI. Trimming cost V 2 bases and J 7 bases; bases outside gene matches: 8. This CDR3 spans 16 amino acids. CDR3 region: CASSYGQGTISEKLFF. The DNA of the CDR3 is TGTGCCAGCAGTTACGGACAGGGGACTATTAGTGAAAAACTGTTTTTT.

The CDR3 reads CASSPPGQGHTEAFF. The DNA for the CDR3 is TGTGCCAGCTCACCACCCGGACAGGGGCACACTGAAGCTTTCTTT. The chain links TRBV18 to TRBJ1-1, with 9 positions matching TRBD1. Germline V gene sequence: CDR1 KGHSH, CDR2 LQKENI. The length of the CDR3 is 15 residues. With V trimmed by 0 bases and J by 3 bases, 2 bases remained unmatched.

The CDR3 spells CASRPGQGAGETQYF. For the CDR3, the DNA is TGTGCCAGCAGACCGGGACAGGGGGCTGGAGAGACCCAGTACTTC. The rearrangement joins TRBV2 to TRBJ2-5, with TRBD1 matching over 12 bases. Germline CDR1 and CDR2: SNHLY and FYNNEI. V trimming: 6 bases; J trimming: 4 bases; junction bases outside the gene matches: 6. There are 15 residues in the CDR3.

The genes are TRBV19 and TRBJ2-5, with 8 bases aligning to TRBD1. The CDR3 has 15 residues. Germline-derived CDR1 and CDR2 are LNHDA and SQIVND (reference sequence). Trimming removed 3 bases from V and 7 bases from J; junction bases left unmatched: 10. CDR3 DNA: TGTGCCAGTAGTATTGCGACAGGGGCACAGGGGACCCAGTACTTC. It yields the protein CASSIATGAQGTQYF.

The V call is TRBV6-1, the J call TRBJ2-7, with TRBD2 matching 9 bases. The CDR3 loop spans 14 amino acids. V trimming: 7 bases; J trimming: 2 bases; junction bases outside the gene matches: 6. The germline V gene has CDR1 MNHNS and CDR2 SASEGT. The CDR3 coding sequence is TGTGCCAGCACTTTAGCGGGAGCGCCCTACGAGCAGTACTTC. Protein sequence: CASTLAGAPYEQYF.

The chain combines TRBV7-8 with TRBJ2-7, with TRBD1 matching 8 bases. Germline V gives CDR1 SGHVS, CDR2 FQNEAQ. With 3 bases clipped from V and 5 bases from J, the junction kept 9 bases outside the gene matches. The CDR3 covers 15 residues. The CDR3 nucleotides read TGTGCCAGCAGCTTGGGCGGGGACAGGTACGACGAGCAGTACTTC. It specifies CASSLGGDRYDEQYF.

CDR3 sequence: CAAHPSASYEQYF. In DNA, the CDR3 is TGTGCCGCACATCCTAGCGCTTCCTACGAGCAGTACTTC. V usage is TRBV30 and J usage is TRBJ2-7, with a weak D call TRBD2 (6 bases). V lost 8 bases and J lost 1, with 15 bases in between. This CDR3 has 13 amino acids. Germline V lookup: CDR1 GTSNPN, CDR2 SVGIG (reference sequence).